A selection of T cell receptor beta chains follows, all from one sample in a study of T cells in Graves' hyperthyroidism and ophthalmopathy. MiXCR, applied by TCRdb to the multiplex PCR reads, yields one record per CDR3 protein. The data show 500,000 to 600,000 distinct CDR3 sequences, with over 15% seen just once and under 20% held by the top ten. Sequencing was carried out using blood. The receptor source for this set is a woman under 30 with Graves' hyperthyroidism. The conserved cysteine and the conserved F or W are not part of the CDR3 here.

CDR3: ASSSTPPGYT; J: TRBJ1-2; V: TRBV7-2
CDR3: ASLGLAGDRLTDTQY; J: TRBJ2-3; V: TRBV28
CDR3: AGSPQGVIEKLF; J: TRBJ1-4; V: TRBV3-1
CDR3: ASSQEVAGEQF; J: TRBJ2-1; V: TRBV3-1
CDR3: ASRGGGQGNTEAF; J: TRBJ1-1; V: TRBV27
CDR3: SLDRDEGYT; J: TRBJ1-2; V: TRBV29-1
CDR3: ASSQGDTLGETQY; J: TRBJ2-5; V: TRBV4-3
CDR3: ASSRTPKGRANTGELF; J: TRBJ2-2; V: TRBV5-1
CDR3: ASSVDASEQF; J: TRBJ2-1; V: TRBV9
CDR3: ASSQDRRTGTGAGEKLF; J: TRBJ1-4; V: TRBV3-2
CDR3: ASSARGQRGGLTDTQY; J: TRBJ2-3; V: TRBV9
CDR3: ARLHLAGVYNEQF; J: TRBJ2-1; V: TRBV6-2/TRBV6-3
CDR3: ASSWGTGGTEAF; J: TRBJ1-1; V: TRBV12-3/TRBV12-4
CDR3: ASSLGDFQETQY; J: TRBJ2-5; V: TRBV5-1
CDR3: ATSTRMGKLF; J: TRBJ1-4; V: TRBV15
CDR3: ASSLSNPTGTGDRGPYEQY; J: TRBJ2-7; V: TRBV27
CDR3: ASTQDRGRILETQY; J: TRBJ2-5; V: TRBV12-3/TRBV12-4
CDR3: ASSINRGGGANVLT; J: TRBJ2-6; V: TRBV11-2
CDR3: ASSYCGPLQPQH; J: TRBJ1-5; V: TRBV6-5
CDR3: ASGLDRASLYEQY; J: TRBJ2-7; V: TRBV12-5
CDR3: ATSDSTSGITDTQY; J: TRBJ2-3; V: TRBV24-1
CDR3: SASPGQTHFEAF; J: TRBJ1-1; V: TRBV20-1
CDR3: ASSNRTSGRRTDTQY; J: TRBJ2-3; V: TRBV5-1
CDR3: ASRTGGSMNTEAF; J: TRBJ1-1; V: TRBV6-2/TRBV6-3
CDR3: ASSVRVGEKLF; J: TRBJ1-4; V: TRBV12-3/TRBV12-4
CDR3: ASSQDGLTGGAEKLF; J: TRBJ1-4; V: TRBV4-3
CDR3: ASSKQGKSNQPQH; J: TRBJ1-5; V: TRBV19
CDR3: ASSRHGPPLNEQF; J: TRBJ2-1; V: TRBV3-1
CDR3: ASSERGGAYNEQF; J: TRBJ2-1; V: TRBV10-1
CDR3: ASSGDRGLNGYT; J: TRBJ1-2; V: TRBV5-4
CDR3: ASSPPKGSNTEAF; J: TRBJ1-1; V: TRBV18
CDR3: SAVALAETQY; J: TRBJ2-5; V: TRBV20-1
CDR3: ASSQDPAVDYGYT; J: TRBJ1-2; V: TRBV4-3
CDR3: ASSAALNTEAF; J: TRBJ1-1; V: TRBV11-2
CDR3: ASSLGGRESYT; J: TRBJ1-2; V: TRBV7-2
CDR3: SVPGPHQETQY; J: TRBJ2-5; V: TRBV29-1